This paragraph covers one TCR beta chain sequence. The CDR3 length is 11 residues. From germline, CDR1 is DFQATT and CDR2 SNEGSKA (reference sequence). The V and J ends lost 0 bases and 7 bases respectively, with 6 bases between them. The data belong to a study of shared clonotypes between healthy human individuals. The repertoire was sequenced with immunoSEQ multiplex PCR; TCRdb's copy has only in-frame clones and lacks some. There are about 520,000 clones in the sample; roughly 80% occur only once, and over 9.5% lies in the top ten. This receptor was taken from a woman aged 40 to 50 in good health. Some clones in this sample may be carry-over from other donors' samples. The chain uses TRBV20-1 and TRBJ1-1; unclear D gene. Source material: PBMCs. Here the CDR3 DNA reads TGCAGTGCTAGAGATGCGAGTGAAGCTTTCTTT. Amino acid sequence: CSARDASEAFF.